The T cell receptor (beta chain) described here comes from a study of PD-1 blockade in classical Hodgkin lymphoma. Overall study results and limits: Relative to healthy donors, newly diagnosed patients reportedly had lower baseline TCR diversity, which was reported as lower still in relapsed/refractory patients. The authors have not defined what causes the repertoire differences, possibly disease activity or prior therapy.

Sequenced by immunoSEQ multiplex PCR; TCRdb stores in-frame clones only, minus some. Among about 18,000 clones listed, 75% to 90% were seen once. Exposure to brentuximab vedotin varied, and each patient had relapsed following autologous stem cell transplantation. Complete response, partial response or progressive disease were the best responses. As regards this clone: The antigen remains undetermined.

This sample comprised peripheral blood mononuclear cells (PBMCs), obtained at baseline. This clonotype was obtained from a human donor with classical Hodgkin lymphoma.

CDR3 DNA: TGTGCCAGCAGGAGGCGGGACAATGAGCAGTTCTTC. Translation gives CASRRRDNEQFF. The chain carries TRBV6-1 and TRBJ2-1, with a possible D match to TRBD2 (5 bases). The CDR3 sequence is 12 residues long. Trimming shortened V by 6 bases and J by 5 bases, and 8 bases separated the two germline ends. Looked up from germline, CDR1 is MNHNS and CDR2 is SASEGT.